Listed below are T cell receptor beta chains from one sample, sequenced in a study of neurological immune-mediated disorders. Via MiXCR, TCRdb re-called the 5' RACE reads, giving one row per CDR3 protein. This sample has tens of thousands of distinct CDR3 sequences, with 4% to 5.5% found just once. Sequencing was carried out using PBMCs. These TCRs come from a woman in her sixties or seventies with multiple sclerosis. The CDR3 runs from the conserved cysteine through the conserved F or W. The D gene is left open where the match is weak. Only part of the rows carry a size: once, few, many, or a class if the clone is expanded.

CDR3aa: CSARGSGRVRDEQFF
CDR3nt: TGCAGTGCTAGAGGGAGCGGGAGGGTACGAGATGAGCAGTTCTTC
j_gene: TRBJ2-1
d_gene: TRBD2
v_gene: TRBV20-1
abundance: many

CDR3aa: CASSQTKGPPRVFF
CDR3nt: TGTGCCAGCAGCCAAACAAAGGGTCCCCCGCGCGTGTTTTTT
j_gene: TRBJ1-4
d_gene: .
v_gene: TRBV4-2
abundance: .

CDR3aa: CASSWMTGIGSTEAFF
CDR3nt: TGTGCCAGCAGTTGGATGACAGGGATCGGGAGCACTGAAGCTTTCTTT
j_gene: TRBJ1-1
d_gene: TRBD1
v_gene: TRBV6-5
abundance: few

CDR3aa: CAISAGEEETQYF
CDR3nt: TGTGCCATCAGTGCCGGGGAGGAAGAGACCCAGTACTTC
j_gene: TRBJ2-5
d_gene: .
v_gene: TRBV10-3
abundance: few

CDR3aa: CATNLGGPGEKLFF
CDR3nt: TGTGCCACCAACTTGGGGGGGCCGGGTGAAAAACTGTTTTTT
j_gene: TRBJ1-4
d_gene: .
v_gene: TRBV15
abundance: many

CDR3aa: CASSIRGAHEQFF
CDR3nt: TGCGCCAGCAGCATCAGGGGTGCCCATGAGCAGTTCTTC
j_gene: TRBJ2-1
d_gene: .
v_gene: TRBV5-1
abundance: many

CDR3aa: CSARARLGYTF
CDR3nt: TGCAGTGCTAGGGCCCGACTTGGCTACACCTTC
j_gene: TRBJ1-2
d_gene: .
v_gene: TRBV20-1
abundance: .

CDR3aa: CASSLAALTGELFF
CDR3nt: TGTGCCAGCAGCTTAGCAGCCCTCACCGGGGAGCTGTTTTTT
j_gene: TRBJ2-2
d_gene: .
v_gene: TRBV7-2
abundance: few

CDR3aa: CASSFVGYEQYF
CDR3nt: TGTGCCAGCAGCTTCGTCGGGTACGAGCAGTACTTC
j_gene: TRBJ2-7
d_gene: .
v_gene: TRBV7-9
abundance: medium-sized

CDR3aa: CASSQVRSGSPTDTQYF
CDR3nt: TGCGCCAGCAGCCAAGTACGAAGCGGATCTCCCACAGATACGCAGTATTTT
j_gene: TRBJ2-3
d_gene: .
v_gene: TRBV4-3
abundance: many

CDR3aa: CSANRLAAVQETQYF
CDR3nt: TGCAGTGCTAATCGACTAGCGGCAGTCCAAGAGACCCAGTACTTC
j_gene: TRBJ2-5
d_gene: TRBD2
v_gene: TRBV20-1
abundance: many

CDR3aa: CASSLRWNTEAFF
CDR3nt: TGTGCCAGCAGCTTAAGGTGGAACACTGAAGCTTTCTTT
j_gene: TRBJ1-1
d_gene: .
v_gene: TRBV7-3
abundance: many

CDR3aa: CASRPHLGNYGYTF
CDR3nt: TGTGCCAGCAGGCCCCACTTAGGGAACTATGGCTACACCTTC
j_gene: TRBJ1-2
d_gene: .
v_gene: TRBV3-2
abundance: many

CDR3aa: CSPTSGGAEDTQYF
CDR3nt: TGCAGCCCAACTAGCGGGGGGGCGGAGGATACGCAGTATTTT
j_gene: TRBJ2-3
d_gene: TRBD2
v_gene: TRBV20-1
abundance: many

CDR3aa: CAIGREYGNEQFF
CDR3nt: TGTGCCATCGGACGGGAGTATGGGAATGAGCAGTTCTTC
j_gene: TRBJ2-1
d_gene: .
v_gene: TRBV10-3
abundance: many

CDR3aa: CASSPGPISNQPQHF
CDR3nt: TGTGCCAGCAGCCCCGGACCGATTAGCAATCAGCCCCAGCATTTT
j_gene: TRBJ1-5
d_gene: .
v_gene: TRBV3-1
abundance: many

CDR3aa: CASSNKQGRNQPQHF
CDR3nt: TGTGCCAGCAGCAATAAACAGGGGCGCAATCAGCCCCAGCATTTT
j_gene: TRBJ1-5
d_gene: TRBD1
v_gene: TRBV7-8
abundance: .

CDR3aa: CASSPRGGRGGNEQFF
CDR3nt: TGCGCCAGCAGCCCACGAGGAGGGAGGGGTGGCAATGAGCAGTTCTTC
j_gene: TRBJ2-1
d_gene: TRBD2
v_gene: TRBV4-1
abundance: many

CDR3aa: CASLAGGTDTQYF
CDR3nt: TGTGCCAGCCTCGCAGGTGGCACAGATACGCAGTATTTT
j_gene: TRBJ2-3
d_gene: .
v_gene: TRBV5-6
abundance: many

CDR3aa: CAIRGRTGASEAFF
CDR3nt: TGTGCCATCAGGGGCAGGACAGGGGCGTCTGAAGCTTTCTTT
j_gene: TRBJ1-1
d_gene: TRBD1
v_gene: TRBV10-3
abundance: many

CDR3aa: CASSPAVDTGELFF
CDR3nt: TGTGCCAGCAGCCCTGCGGTGGATACCGGGGAGCTGTTTTTT
j_gene: TRBJ2-2
d_gene: .
v_gene: TRBV7-2
abundance: many

CDR3aa: CASSFRPPRDGNTIYF
CDR3nt: TGTGCCAGCAGCTTCCGACCCCCGAGGGATGGAAACACCATATATTTT
j_gene: TRBJ1-3
d_gene: .
v_gene: TRBV7-6
abundance: many

CDR3aa: CASSHSQGLGYTF
CDR3nt: TGTGCCAGCAGTCACAGCCAGGGCTTAGGCTACACCTTC
j_gene: TRBJ1-2
d_gene: .
v_gene: TRBV12-3/TRBV12-4
abundance: many

CDR3aa: CASSPEGGDTEAFF
CDR3nt: TGTGCCAGCAGCCCAGAAGGCGGGGACACTGAAGCTTTCTTT
j_gene: TRBJ1-1
d_gene: .
v_gene: TRBV3-1
abundance: many

CDR3aa: CASSGQTNEKLFF
CDR3nt: TGTGCCAGCAGCGGCCAGACTAATGAAAAACTGTTTTTT
j_gene: TRBJ1-4
d_gene: .
v_gene: TRBV5-6
abundance: many

CDR3aa: CASSVDRGDNSPLHF
CDR3nt: TGCGCCAGCAGCGTCGACAGAGGAGATAATTCACCCCTCCACTTT
j_gene: TRBJ1-6
d_gene: .
v_gene: TRBV5-1
abundance: many

CDR3aa: CASSQDSRALAEAFF
CDR3nt: TGCGCCAGCAGCCAAGATTCCAGGGCCTTAGCTGAAGCTTTCTTT
j_gene: TRBJ1-1
d_gene: .
v_gene: TRBV4-1
abundance: many

CDR3aa: CSAREQGTGETGELFF
CDR3nt: TGCAGTGCTAGAGAACAAGGGACAGGGGAAACCGGGGAGCTGTTTTTT
j_gene: TRBJ2-2
d_gene: TRBD1
v_gene: TRBV20-1
abundance: many

CDR3aa: CASSPGLAYNEQFF
CDR3nt: TGCGCCAGCAGCCCGGGACTAGCCTACAATGAGCAGTTCTTC
j_gene: TRBJ2-1
d_gene: TRBD2
v_gene: TRBV4-3
abundance: many

CDR3aa: CSARGLGTGVYEQYF
CDR3nt: TGCAGTGCTAGGGGACTCGGGACAGGGGTTTACGAGCAGTACTTC
j_gene: TRBJ2-7
d_gene: TRBD1
v_gene: TRBV20-1
abundance: .

CDR3aa: CASSPGGASYNEQFF
CDR3nt: TGTGCCAGCAGTCCGGGTGGGGCCTCCTACAATGAGCAGTTCTTC
j_gene: TRBJ2-1
d_gene: .
v_gene: TRBV7-9
abundance: few

CDR3aa: CASSLDRGMEKLFF
CDR3nt: TGCGCCAGCAGCTTGGACAGGGGCATGGAAAAACTGTTTTTT
j_gene: TRBJ1-4
d_gene: TRBD1
v_gene: TRBV5-1
abundance: many

CDR3aa: CASRLAGGYGEQFF
CDR3nt: TGCGCCAGCAGACTAGCGGGAGGTTACGGTGAGCAGTTCTTC
j_gene: TRBJ2-1
d_gene: TRBD2
v_gene: TRBV10-2
abundance: many

CDR3aa: CSAIGSLPYNEQFF
CDR3nt: TGCAGCGCCATAGGGTCTCTACCCTACAATGAGCAGTTCTTC
j_gene: TRBJ2-1
d_gene: .
v_gene: TRBV29-1
abundance: many

CDR3aa: CSARDTFSVMRTEAFF
CDR3nt: TGCAGTGCTAGAGATACTTTTTCAGTTATGAGAACTGAAGCTTTCTTT
j_gene: TRBJ1-1
d_gene: .
v_gene: TRBV20-1
abundance: many

CDR3aa: CAIRERENTEAFF
CDR3nt: TGTGCCATCAGGGAACGGGAGAACACTGAAGCTTTCTTT
j_gene: TRBJ1-1
d_gene: .
v_gene: TRBV10-3
abundance: many

CDR3aa: CASSSSSQPQHF
CDR3nt: TGTGCCAGCAGCTCGTCGAGTCAGCCCCAGCATTTT
j_gene: TRBJ1-5
d_gene: .
v_gene: TRBV7-2
abundance: many

CDR3aa: CASRGTDYSNQPQHF
CDR3nt: TGTGCCAGTAGGGGGACCGACTATAGCAATCAGCCCCAGCATTTT
j_gene: TRBJ1-5
d_gene: .
v_gene: TRBV6-2/TRBV6-3
abundance: many

CDR3aa: CAISTSGSRDEQFF
CDR3nt: TGTGCCATCAGCACTAGCGGGAGTCGGGATGAGCAGTTCTTC
j_gene: TRBJ2-1
d_gene: TRBD2
v_gene: TRBV10-3
abundance: many

CDR3aa: CSAREAGRQETQYF
CDR3nt: TGCAGTGCTAGAGAGGCCGGAAGACAAGAGACCCAGTACTTC
j_gene: TRBJ2-5
d_gene: .
v_gene: TRBV20-1
abundance: many

CDR3aa: CASRGGLEDTQYF
CDR3nt: TGCGCCAGCAGGGGGGGCCTGGAAGATACGCAGTATTTT
j_gene: TRBJ2-3
d_gene: .
v_gene: TRBV5-1
abundance: many

CDR3aa: CASSVQAGGVTGELFF
CDR3nt: TGTGCCAGCAGCGTACAAGCGGGAGGGGTCACCGGGGAGCTGTTTTTT
j_gene: TRBJ2-2
d_gene: TRBD2
v_gene: TRBV9
abundance: many

CDR3aa: CASSSRTFTGELFF
CDR3nt: TGCGCCAGCAGCTCCCGGACCTTCACCGGGGAGCTGTTTTTT
j_gene: TRBJ2-2
d_gene: .
v_gene: TRBV5-1
abundance: .

CDR3aa: CSASLRAGNQPQHF
CDR3nt: TGCAGTGCTAGTCTCAGGGCCGGCAATCAGCCCCAGCATTTT
j_gene: TRBJ1-5
d_gene: .
v_gene: TRBV20-1
abundance: .

CDR3aa: CSAREADTEAFF
CDR3nt: TGCAGTGCTAGAGAGGCAGACACTGAAGCTTTCTTT
j_gene: TRBJ1-1
d_gene: .
v_gene: TRBV20-1
abundance: few

CDR3aa: CASRQTDQPQHF
CDR3nt: TGTGCCAGCAGACAGACAGATCAGCCCCAGCATTTT
j_gene: TRBJ1-5
d_gene: .
v_gene: TRBV12-3/TRBV12-4
abundance: .

CDR3aa: CASSLASSGNTIYF
CDR3nt: TGTGCCAGCAGCTTAGCTTCCTCTGGAAACACCATATATTTT
j_gene: TRBJ1-3
d_gene: .
v_gene: TRBV7-8
abundance: .

CDR3aa: CASSANEKLFF
CDR3nt: TGTGCCAGCAGTGCCAATGAAAAACTGTTTTTT
j_gene: TRBJ1-4
d_gene: .
v_gene: TRBV6-5
abundance: .

CDR3aa: CASSPQGLAPLHF
CDR3nt: TGTGCCAGCAGTCCGCAGGGTTTAGCACCCCTCCACTTT
j_gene: TRBJ1-6
d_gene: .
v_gene: TRBV27
abundance: many

CDR3aa: CASSSGYGAKVLTF
CDR3nt: TGTGCCAGCAGCTCCGGGTACGGGGCCAAAGTCCTGACTTTC
j_gene: TRBJ2-6
d_gene: .
v_gene: TRBV5-5
abundance: few

CDR3aa: CASSPEASSDGYTF
CDR3nt: TGCGCCAGCAGCCCGGAGGCGTCCTCGGATGGCTACACCTTC
j_gene: TRBJ1-2
d_gene: .
v_gene: TRBV5-1
abundance: many

CDR3aa: CASSKEGQLGVTYEQYF
CDR3nt: TGTGCCAGCAGCAAAGAGGGACAGCTTGGAGTAACTTACGAGCAGTACTTC
j_gene: TRBJ2-7
d_gene: .
v_gene: TRBV21-1
abundance: .

CDR3aa: CTLAEETQYF
CDR3nt: TGCACCTTAGCGGAAGAGACCCAGTACTTC
j_gene: TRBJ2-5
d_gene: .
v_gene: TRBV20-1
abundance: many